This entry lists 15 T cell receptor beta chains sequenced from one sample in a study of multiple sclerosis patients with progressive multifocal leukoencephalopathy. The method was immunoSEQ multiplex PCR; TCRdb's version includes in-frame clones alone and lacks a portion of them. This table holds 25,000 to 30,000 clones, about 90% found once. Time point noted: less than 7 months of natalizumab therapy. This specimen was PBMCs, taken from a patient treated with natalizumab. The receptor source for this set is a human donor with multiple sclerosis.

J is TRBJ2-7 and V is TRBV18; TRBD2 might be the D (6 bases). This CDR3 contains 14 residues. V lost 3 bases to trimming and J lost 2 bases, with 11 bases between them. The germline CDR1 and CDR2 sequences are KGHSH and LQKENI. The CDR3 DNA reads TGTGCCAGCTCACCGGGGGACTTTGCCTACGAGCAGTACTTC. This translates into CASSPGDFAYEQYF.

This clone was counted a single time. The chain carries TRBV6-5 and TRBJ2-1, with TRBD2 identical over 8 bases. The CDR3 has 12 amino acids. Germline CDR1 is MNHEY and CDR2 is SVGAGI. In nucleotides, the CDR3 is TGTGCAGCACGGGGGGGGGCCAATGAGCAGTTCTTC. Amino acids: CAARGGANEQFF.

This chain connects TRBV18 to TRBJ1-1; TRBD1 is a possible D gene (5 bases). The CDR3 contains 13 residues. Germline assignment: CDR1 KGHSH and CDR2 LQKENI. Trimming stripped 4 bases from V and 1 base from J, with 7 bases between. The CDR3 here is CASSLDRNTEAFF. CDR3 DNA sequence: TGTGCCAGCTCACTCGACAGGAACACTGAAGCTTTCTTT. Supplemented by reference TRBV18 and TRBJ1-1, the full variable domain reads NAGVMQNPRHLVRRRGQEARLRCSPMKGHSHVYWYRQLPEEGLKFMVYLQKENIIDESGMPKERFSAEFPKEGPSILRIQQVVRGDSAAYFCASSLDRNTEAFFGQGTRLTVV.

The CDR3 region is CASSYGDRGGDQPQHF. In DNA, the CDR3 is TGTGCCAGCAGTTACGGGGACAGAGGAGGGGATCAGCCCCAGCATTTT. The chain is built from TRBV6-6 and TRBJ1-5; 7 nucleotides match TRBD1. Germline trimming cut 2 bases from V and 5 bases from J; bases unmatched to any gene: 9. The germline gives CDR1 MNHNY, CDR2 SVGAGI (reference sequence). This CDR3 has 16 residues.

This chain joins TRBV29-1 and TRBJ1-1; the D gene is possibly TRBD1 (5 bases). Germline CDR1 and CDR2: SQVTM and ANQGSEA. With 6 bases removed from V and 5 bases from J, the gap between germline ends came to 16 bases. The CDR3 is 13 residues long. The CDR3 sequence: CSVGSGWGTEAFF. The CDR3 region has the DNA TGCAGCGTGGGAAGTGGGTGGGGGACTGAAGCTTTCTTT.

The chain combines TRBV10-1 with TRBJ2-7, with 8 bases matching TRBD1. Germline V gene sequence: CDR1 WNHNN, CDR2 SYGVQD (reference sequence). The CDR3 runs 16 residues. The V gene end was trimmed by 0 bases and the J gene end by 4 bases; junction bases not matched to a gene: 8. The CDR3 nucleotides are TGCGCCAGCAGTGAGTCCCTGACAGGGGCCACGTACGAGCAGTACTTC. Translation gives CASSESLTGATYEQYF.

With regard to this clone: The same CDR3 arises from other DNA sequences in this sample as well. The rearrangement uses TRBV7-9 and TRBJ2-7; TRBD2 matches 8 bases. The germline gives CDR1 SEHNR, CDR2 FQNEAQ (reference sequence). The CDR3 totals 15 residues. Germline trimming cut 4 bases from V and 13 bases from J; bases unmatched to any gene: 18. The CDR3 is CASSSTGTGGTRAYF. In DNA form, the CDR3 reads TGTGCCAGCAGCTCAACCGGGACCGGGGGGACTAGGGCTTACTTC.

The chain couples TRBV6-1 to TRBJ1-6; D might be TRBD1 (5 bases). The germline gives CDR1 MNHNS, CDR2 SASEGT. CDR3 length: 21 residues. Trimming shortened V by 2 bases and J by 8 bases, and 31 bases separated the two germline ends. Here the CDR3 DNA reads TGTGCCAGCAGTGAACTTCAGGTGTCCTACGGGGGACCGGGGGACTATTCACCCCTCCACTTT. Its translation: CASSELQVSYGGPGDYSPLHF.

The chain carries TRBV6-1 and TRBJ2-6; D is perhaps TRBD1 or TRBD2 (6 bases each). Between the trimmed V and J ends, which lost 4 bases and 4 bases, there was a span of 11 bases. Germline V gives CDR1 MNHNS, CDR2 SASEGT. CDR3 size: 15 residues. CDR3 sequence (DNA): TGTGCCAGCAGTGTTTGGGGGGCGGGGGCCAACGTCCTGACTTTC. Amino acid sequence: CASSVWGAGANVLTF.

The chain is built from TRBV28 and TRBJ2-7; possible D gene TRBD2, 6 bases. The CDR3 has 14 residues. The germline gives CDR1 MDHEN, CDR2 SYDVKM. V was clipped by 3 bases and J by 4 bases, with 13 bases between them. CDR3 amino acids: CASSLSGVWYEQYF. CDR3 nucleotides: TGTGCCAGCAGTTTGTCGGGGGTTTGGTACGAGCAGTACTTC.

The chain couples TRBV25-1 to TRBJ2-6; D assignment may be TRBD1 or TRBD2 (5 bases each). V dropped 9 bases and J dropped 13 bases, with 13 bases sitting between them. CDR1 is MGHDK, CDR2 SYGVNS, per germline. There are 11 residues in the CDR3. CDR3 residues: CASAGSGVLTF. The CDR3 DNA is TGTGCCAGTGCGGGTTCAGGGGTCCTGACTTTC.

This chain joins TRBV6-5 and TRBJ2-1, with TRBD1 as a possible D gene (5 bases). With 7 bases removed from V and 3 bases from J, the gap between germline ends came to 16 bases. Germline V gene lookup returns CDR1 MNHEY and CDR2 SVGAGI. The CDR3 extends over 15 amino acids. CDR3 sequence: CASTSDTNFYNEQFF. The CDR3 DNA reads TGTGCCAGCACCTCGGACACTAATTTCTACAATGAGCAGTTCTTC.

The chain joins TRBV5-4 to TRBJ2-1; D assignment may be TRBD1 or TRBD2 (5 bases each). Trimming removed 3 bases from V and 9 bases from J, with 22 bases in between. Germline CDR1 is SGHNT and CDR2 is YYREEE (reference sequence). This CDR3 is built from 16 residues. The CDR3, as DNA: TGTGCCAGCAGCTGGGCCAATAACCGAGGGGACGGTGAGCAGTTCTTC. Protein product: CASSWANNRGDGEQFF.

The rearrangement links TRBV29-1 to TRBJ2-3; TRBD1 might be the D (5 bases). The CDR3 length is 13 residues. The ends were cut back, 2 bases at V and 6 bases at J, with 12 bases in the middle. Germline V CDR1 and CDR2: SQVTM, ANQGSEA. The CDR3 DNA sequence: TGCAGCGTTGAATTTCAGGGCTGGGATACGCAGTATTTT. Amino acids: CSVEFQGWDTQYF.

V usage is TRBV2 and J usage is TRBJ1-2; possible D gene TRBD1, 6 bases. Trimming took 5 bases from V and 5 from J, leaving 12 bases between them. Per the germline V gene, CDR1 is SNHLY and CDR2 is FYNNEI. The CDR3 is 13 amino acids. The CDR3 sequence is CASSTQGSYGYTF. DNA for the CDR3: TGTGCCAGCAGTACACAGGGAAGTTATGGCTACACCTTC.